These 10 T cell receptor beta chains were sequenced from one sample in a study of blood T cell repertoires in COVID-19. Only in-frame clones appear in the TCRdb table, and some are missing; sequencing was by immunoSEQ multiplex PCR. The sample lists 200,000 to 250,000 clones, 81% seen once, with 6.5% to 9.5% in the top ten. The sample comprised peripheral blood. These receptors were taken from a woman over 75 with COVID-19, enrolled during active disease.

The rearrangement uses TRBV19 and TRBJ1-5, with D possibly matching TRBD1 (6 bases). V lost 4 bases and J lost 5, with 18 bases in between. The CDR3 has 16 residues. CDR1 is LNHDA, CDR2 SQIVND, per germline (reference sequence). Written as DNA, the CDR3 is TGTGCCAGTAGTAGAAGAATAGGACAGTACTATCAGCCCCAGCATTTT. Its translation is CASSRRIGQYYQPQHF.

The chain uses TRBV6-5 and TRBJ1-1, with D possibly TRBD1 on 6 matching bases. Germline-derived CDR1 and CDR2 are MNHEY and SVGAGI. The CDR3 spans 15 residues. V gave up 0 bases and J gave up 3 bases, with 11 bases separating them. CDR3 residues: CASSYSGTYHTEAFF. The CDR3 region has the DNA TGTGCCAGCAGTTACTCCGGGACATACCACACTGAAGCTTTCTTT.

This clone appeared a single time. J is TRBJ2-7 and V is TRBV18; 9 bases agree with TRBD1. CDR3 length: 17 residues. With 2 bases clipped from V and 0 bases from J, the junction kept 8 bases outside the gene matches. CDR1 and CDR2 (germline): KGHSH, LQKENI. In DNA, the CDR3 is TGTGCCAGCTCACCAGGGACAGGGCGGCCAACCTCCTACGAGCAGTACTTC. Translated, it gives CASSPGTGRPTSYEQYF.

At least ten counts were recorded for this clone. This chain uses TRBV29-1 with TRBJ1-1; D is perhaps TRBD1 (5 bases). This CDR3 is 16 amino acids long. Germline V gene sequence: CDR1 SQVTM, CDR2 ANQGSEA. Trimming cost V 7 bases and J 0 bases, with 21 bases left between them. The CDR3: CSAKGRGSVMNTEAFF. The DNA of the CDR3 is TGCAGCGCCAAAGGAAGGGGCTCCGTCATGAACACTGAAGCTTTCTTT.

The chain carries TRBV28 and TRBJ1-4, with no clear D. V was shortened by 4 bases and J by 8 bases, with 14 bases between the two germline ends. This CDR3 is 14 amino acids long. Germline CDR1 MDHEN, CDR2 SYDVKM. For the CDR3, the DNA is TGTGCCAGCAGTTCCGGGCCCGGGAGGGAAAAACTGTTTTTT. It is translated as CASSSGPGREKLFF.

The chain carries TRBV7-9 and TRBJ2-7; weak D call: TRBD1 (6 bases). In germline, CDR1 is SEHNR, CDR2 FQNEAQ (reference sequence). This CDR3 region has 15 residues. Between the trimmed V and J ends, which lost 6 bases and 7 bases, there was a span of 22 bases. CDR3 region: CASRPGDPLRGEQYF. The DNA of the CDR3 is TGTGCCAGCAGACCCGGGGACCCACTCAGGGGAGAGCAGTACTTC.

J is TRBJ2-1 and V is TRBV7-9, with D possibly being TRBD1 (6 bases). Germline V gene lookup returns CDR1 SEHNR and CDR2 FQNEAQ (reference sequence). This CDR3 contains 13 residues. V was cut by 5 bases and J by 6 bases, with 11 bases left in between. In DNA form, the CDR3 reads TGTGCCAGCAGCACCCAACAGGGCAATGAGCAGTTCTTC. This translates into CASSTQQGNEQFF.

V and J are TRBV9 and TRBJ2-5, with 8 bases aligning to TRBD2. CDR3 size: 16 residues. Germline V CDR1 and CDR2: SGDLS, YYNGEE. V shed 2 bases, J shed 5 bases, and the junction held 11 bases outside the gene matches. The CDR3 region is CASSVRVAGKGETQYF. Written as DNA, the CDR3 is TGTGCCAGCAGCGTTCGAGTAGCGGGAAAGGGGGAGACCCAGTACTTC.

CDR3 DNA: TGTGCCAGCAGCCCCTCTCCCGGGACAGGGGGTCGCGAGCAGTACTTC. As protein: CASSPSPGTGGREQYF. The chain is built from TRBV5-4 and TRBJ2-7; 11 positions agree with TRBD1. The CDR3 sequence is 16 residues long. Germline CDR1 reads SGHNT; CDR2 reads YYREEE (reference sequence). The trim removed 4 bases at V and 6 bases at J, leaving 12 bases unmatched.

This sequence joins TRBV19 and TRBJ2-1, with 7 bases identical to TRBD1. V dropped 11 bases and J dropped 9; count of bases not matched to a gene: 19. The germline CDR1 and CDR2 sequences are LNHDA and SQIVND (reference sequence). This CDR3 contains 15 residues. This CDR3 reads CACKLTGDLRAEQFF. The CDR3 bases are TGTGCCTGTAAACTTACAGGGGATCTTCGTGCTGAGCAGTTCTTC.